This TCR delta chain was documented in a study of γδ T cells in repeated Plasmodium falciparum infection. Study-wide context: Malian children with intense seasonal malaria exposure were compared with matched Australian children.

TCRdb ran CATT on the multiplex PCR reads. The sample lists 90,000 to 95,000 delta-chain clones; approximately 0.96% were seen once. This clone has at least ten counts. This probably arose from a read error, given a far larger clone one base away. This specimen includes other DNA sequences encoding the same CDR3. Germline CDR1 and CDR2: GEAIGNYY and EKD. The CDR3 runs to 16 residues. Flow sorting of PBMC yielded separate Vgamma9/Vdelta2+ and Vdelta2-negative gammadelta T cell populations for bulk repertoire analysis. The clonotype comes from a pool of human donors (malaria-infected and uninfected, not separated). The chain uses TRDV2 and TRDJ1, with D possibly matching TRDD3 (5 bases). TCRdb supplies no J gene; here it was assigned by aligning the nucleotide sequence to germline. The sequencing input was gamma-delta T cells from blood. The CDR3: CACDTVSRTGDDKLIF. The CDR3 nucleotides are TGCGCCTGTGACACCGTATCCCGTACTGGAGACGATAAACTCATCTTT.